This T cell receptor beta chain originates from a study of blood T cell repertoires in COVID-19. In the study overall: Acute-phase and convalescent COVID-19 samples originated in the United States, Italy and Spain.

Some clones are missing from TCRdb's copy, which holds only in-frame ones; the method was immunoSEQ multiplex PCR. Counted here are just under 95,000 clones, approximately 80% occurring once; the ten biggest clones make up over 15%. The V gene lost 0 bases and the J gene lost 7 bases, with 13 bases spanning the gap. The CDR3 totals 16 residues. Germline V lookup: CDR1 MNHEY, CDR2 SMNVEV (reference sequence). The J gene is TRBJ1-6, the V gene TRBV27; D might be TRBD1 (6 bases). This receptor was identified in a human donor in a cohort sampled during active COVID-19. Sequencing used peripheral blood. CDR3: CASSLSGGRINSPLHF. In DNA form, the CDR3 reads TGTGCCAGCAGTTTATCCGGGGGGCGAATAAATTCACCCCTCCACTTT.